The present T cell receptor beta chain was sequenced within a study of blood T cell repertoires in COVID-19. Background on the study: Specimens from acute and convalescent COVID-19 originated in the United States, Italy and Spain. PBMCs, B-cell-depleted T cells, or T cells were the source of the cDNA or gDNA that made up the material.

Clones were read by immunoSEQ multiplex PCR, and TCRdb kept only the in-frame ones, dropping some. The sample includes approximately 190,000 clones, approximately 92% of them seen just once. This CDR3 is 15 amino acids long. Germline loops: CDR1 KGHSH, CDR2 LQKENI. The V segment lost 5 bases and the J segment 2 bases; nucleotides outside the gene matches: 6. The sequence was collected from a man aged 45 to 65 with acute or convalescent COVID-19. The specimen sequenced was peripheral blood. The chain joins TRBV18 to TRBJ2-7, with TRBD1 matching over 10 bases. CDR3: CASSSGQGVTYEQYF. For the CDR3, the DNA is TGTGCCAGCTCATCAGGACAGGGGGTTACCTACGAGCAGTACTTC.